This T cell receptor (beta chain) appears in the sequencing data of a study of shared clonotypes between healthy human individuals. Overall study results and limits: Although depth was large, rarefaction showed that sequencing of the sorted subsets was incomplete. Several donors shared around 5.1% of their naive CD4 clonotypes.

Assay: immunoSEQ multiplex PCR; the TCRdb copy retains only in-frame clones and omits some. Here the sample spans 2 million to 3 million clones, roughly 92% being singletons. Germline V gives CDR1 SQVTM, CDR2 ANQGSEA. With 0 bases removed from V and 3 bases from J, the gap between germline ends came to 11 bases. This CDR3 region has 14 residues. This clone occurred a few times. Antigen specificity is unknown. What was sequenced was naive CD4+ T cells sorted from blood. The subset was: CD45RA+ positively selected. This TCR was sampled from a man between 18 and 35 years old in good health. The chain couples TRBV29-1 to TRBJ1-1, with a possible D match to TRBD1 (5 bases). DNA of the CDR3: TGCAGCGTTGAAGATGGACATGGGGACACTGAAGCTTTCTTT. It translates to CSVEDGHGDTEAFF.